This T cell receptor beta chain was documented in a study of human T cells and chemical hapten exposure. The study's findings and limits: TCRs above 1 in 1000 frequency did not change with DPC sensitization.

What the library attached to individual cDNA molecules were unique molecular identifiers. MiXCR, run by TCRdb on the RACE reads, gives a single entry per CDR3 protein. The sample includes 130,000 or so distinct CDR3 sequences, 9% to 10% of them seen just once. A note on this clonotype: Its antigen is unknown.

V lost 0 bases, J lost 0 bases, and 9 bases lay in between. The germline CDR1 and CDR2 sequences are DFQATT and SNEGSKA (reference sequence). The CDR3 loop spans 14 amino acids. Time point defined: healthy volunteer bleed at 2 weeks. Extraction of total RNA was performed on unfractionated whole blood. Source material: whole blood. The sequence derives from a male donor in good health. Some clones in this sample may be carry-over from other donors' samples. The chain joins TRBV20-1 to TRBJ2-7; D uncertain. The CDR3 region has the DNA TGCAGTGCTAGAGATCATCGGAGCTCCTACGAGCAGTACTTC. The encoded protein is CSARDHRSSYEQYF.